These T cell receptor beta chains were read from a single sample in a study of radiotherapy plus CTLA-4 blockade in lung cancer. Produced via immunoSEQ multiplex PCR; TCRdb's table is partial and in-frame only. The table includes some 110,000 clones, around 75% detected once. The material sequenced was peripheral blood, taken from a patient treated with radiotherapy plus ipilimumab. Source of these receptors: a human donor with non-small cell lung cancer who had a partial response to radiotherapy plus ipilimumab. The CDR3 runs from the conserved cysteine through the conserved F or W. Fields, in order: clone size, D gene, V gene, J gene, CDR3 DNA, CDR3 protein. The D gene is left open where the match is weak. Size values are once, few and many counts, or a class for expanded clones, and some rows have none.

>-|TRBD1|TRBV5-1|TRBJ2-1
TGCGCCAGCAGCTCGCCGGGACAGGGAGCTGAGCAGTTCTTC
CASSSPGQGAEQFF
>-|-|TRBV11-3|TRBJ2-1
TGTGCCAGCAGCCCCCGAGGCTCCTACAATGAGCAGTTCTTC
CASSPRGSYNEQFF
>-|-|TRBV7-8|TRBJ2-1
TGTGCCAGCAGCTTAGTCGATGAGCAGTTCTTC
CASSLVDEQFF
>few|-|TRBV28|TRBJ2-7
TGTGCCAGCAGTTTATACAGGATCCCCTACGAGCAGTACTTC
CASSLYRIPYEQYF
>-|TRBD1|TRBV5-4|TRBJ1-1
TGTGCCAGCAGCTTGGACGGCGGACAGGGCGACACTGAAGCTTTCTTT
CASSLDGGQGDTEAFF
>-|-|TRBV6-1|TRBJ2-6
TGTGCCAGCAGTGAAGTACCGAGGGGAGGTGGGGCCAACGTCCTGACTTTC
CASSEVPRGGGANVLTF
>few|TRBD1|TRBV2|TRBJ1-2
TGTGCCAGCAGGGGGGACAGGGGTAACTATGGCTACACCTTC
CASRGDRGNYGYTF
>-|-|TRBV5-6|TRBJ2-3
TGTGCCAGCAGCTTGGTGGGGACACAGGATACGCAGTATTTT
CASSLVGTQDTQYF
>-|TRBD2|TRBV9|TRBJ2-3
TGTGCCAGCAGGTCCCTAGCGGGGACAGATATGCAGTATTTT
CASRSLAGTDMQYF
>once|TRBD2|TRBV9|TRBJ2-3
TGTGCCAGCAGCTTACTAGCGGATACGCAGTATTTT
CASSLLADTQYF
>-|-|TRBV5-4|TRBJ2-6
TGTGCCAGCAGCCCCCTGAAGAGCTCTGGGGCCAACGTCCTGACTTTC
CASSPLKSSGANVLTF
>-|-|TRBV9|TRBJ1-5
TGTGCCAGCAGCGTAGACGGTGCCAATCAGCCCCAGCATTTT
CASSVDGANQPQHF
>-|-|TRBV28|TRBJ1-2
TGTGCCAGCAGTTCCCCAGGGGCCGCCCTATCTGGCTACACCTTC
CASSSPGAALSGYTF
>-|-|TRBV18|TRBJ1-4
TGTGCCAGCTCACCCCAAGGGGGAACAACTAATGAAAAACTGTTTTTT
CASSPQGGTTNEKLFF
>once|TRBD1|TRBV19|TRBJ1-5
TGTGCCAGTAGTAACCCGACAGGGGGTCAGCCCCAGCATTTT
CASSNPTGGQPQHF
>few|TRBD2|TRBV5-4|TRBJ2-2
TGTGCCAGCAGCTCCGGACTAGCGTTGAACACCGGGGAGCTGTTTTTT
CASSSGLALNTGELFF
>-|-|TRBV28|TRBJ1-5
TGTGCCAGCAGGTCGGGGCAGGGGAATCAGCCCCAGCATTTT
CASRSGQGNQPQHF
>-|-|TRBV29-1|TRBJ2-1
TGCAGCGTTGAAGGCAGGGGGGCCTACAATGAGCAGTTCTTC
CSVEGRGAYNEQFF
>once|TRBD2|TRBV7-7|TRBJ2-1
TGTGCTAGCAGCTCCGGGACTAGCGGGACCTCCTACAATGAGCAGTTCTTC
CASSSGTSGTSYNEQFF
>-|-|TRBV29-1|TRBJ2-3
TGCAGCGTTAAATTCACTAGCACAGATACGCAGTATTTT
CSVKFTSTDTQYF